The next 3 T cell receptor beta chains were all read from a single sample in a study of blood T cell repertoires in COVID-19. This table comes from immunoSEQ multiplex PCR, and its TCRdb copy is limited to in-frame clones, with some not included. The data hold about 480,000 clones, with 85% to 90% observed a single time. The sample comprised peripheral blood. The receptors were gathered from a woman aged 45-60 years with COVID-19, enrolled during active disease.

This clone was observed a handful of times. This rearrangement joins TRBV5-1 to TRBJ1-1; 8 nucleotides align to TRBD1. After removal of 4 bases from V and 1 base from J, the junction contained 3 bases not matched to a gene. Germline CDR1 and CDR2: SGHRS and YFSETQ. CDR3 size: 14 residues. CDR3 sequence: CASSTGQGNTEAFF. The CDR3 DNA is TGCGCCAGCAGCACCGGACAGGGGAACACTGAAGCTTTCTTT.

CDR3 bases: TGCGCCAGCGCATCCGCGGGGGATGGTACGCAGTATTTT. This translates into CASASAGDGTQYF. The V call is TRBV10-2, the J call TRBJ2-3; TRBD2 matches at 7 bases. This CDR3 has 13 amino acids. Germline loops: CDR1 WSHSY, CDR2 SAAADI. J was trimmed by 8 bases and V by 8 bases; bases with no gene match: 10.

The genes are TRBV5-1 and TRBJ2-3, with 7 bases matching TRBD2. The V gene's germline CDR1 is SGHRS and CDR2 YFSETQ. Losses at the gene ends were 3 bases for V and 4 bases for J; bases not matched to a gene: 11. The CDR3 has 16 residues. CDR3 in DNA: TGCGCCAGCAGCTCGTCGGAAAGCGGGGTGGCAGATACGCAGTATTTT. The encoded protein is CASSSSESGVADTQYF.